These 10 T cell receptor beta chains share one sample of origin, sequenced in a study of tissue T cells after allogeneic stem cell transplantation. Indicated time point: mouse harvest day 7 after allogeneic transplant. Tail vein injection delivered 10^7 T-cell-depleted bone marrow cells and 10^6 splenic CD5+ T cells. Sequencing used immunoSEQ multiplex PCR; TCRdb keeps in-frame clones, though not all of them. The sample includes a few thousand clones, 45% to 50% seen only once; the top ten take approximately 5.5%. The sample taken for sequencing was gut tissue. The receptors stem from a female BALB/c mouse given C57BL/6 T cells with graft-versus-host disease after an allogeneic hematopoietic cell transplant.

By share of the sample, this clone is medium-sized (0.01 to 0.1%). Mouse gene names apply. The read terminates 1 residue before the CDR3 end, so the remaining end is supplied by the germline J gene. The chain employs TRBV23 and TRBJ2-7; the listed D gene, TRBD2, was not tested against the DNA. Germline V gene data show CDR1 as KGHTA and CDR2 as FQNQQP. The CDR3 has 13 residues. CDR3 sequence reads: CSSSPGTPYEQYF. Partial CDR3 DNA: TGCTCCAGCAGTCCAGGGACTCCTTATGAACAGTAC.

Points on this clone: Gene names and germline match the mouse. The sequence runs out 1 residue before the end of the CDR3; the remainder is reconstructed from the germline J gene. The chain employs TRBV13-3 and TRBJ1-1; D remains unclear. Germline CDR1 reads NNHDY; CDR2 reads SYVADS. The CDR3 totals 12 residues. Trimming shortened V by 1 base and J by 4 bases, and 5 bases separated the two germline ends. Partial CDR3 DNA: TGTGCCAGCAGTGATCCCCCCACAGAAGTCTTC. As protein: CASSDPPTEVF. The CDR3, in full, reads CASSDPPTEVFF.

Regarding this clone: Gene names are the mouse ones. The CDR3 bases that were read are TGTGCCAGCACGGCAGGGGGGTATGAACAGTAC. Amino acid sequence: CASTAGGYEQY. The whole CDR3 protein is CASTAGGYEQYF. The gene calls are TRBV26 and TRBJ2-7; TRBD1 might be the D (7 bases). Read coverage stops 1 residue before the CDR3 terminus; the germline J gene supplies the remainder. V was pared by 7 bases and J by 4 bases, with 11 bases between. The length of the CDR3 is 12 residues. Germline V gene lookup returns CDR1 KGHPV and CDR2 FQNQEV (reference sequence).

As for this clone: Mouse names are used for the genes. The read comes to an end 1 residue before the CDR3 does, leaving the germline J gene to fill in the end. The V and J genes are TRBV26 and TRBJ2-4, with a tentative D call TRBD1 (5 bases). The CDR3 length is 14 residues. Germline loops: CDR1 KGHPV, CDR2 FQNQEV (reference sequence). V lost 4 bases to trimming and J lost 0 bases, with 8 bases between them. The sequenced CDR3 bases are TGTGCCAGCAGTCCCCGGACAAGTCAAAACACCTTGTAC. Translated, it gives CASSPRTSQNTLY. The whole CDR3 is CASSPRTSQNTLYF. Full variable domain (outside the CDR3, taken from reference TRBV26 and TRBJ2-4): NSKVIQTPRYLVKGQGQKAKMRCIPEKGHPVVFWYQQNKNNEFKFLINFQNQEVLQQIDMTEKRFSAECPSNSPCSLEIQSSEAGDSALYLCASSPRTSQNTLYFGAGTRLSVL.

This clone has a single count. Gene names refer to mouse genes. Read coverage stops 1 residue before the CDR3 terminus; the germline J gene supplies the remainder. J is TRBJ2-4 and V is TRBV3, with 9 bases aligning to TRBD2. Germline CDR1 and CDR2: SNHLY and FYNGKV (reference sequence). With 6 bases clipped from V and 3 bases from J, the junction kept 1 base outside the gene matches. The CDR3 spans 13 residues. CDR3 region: CASRGLGQNTLYF. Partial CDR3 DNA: TGTGCCAGCAGAGGACTGGGGCAAAACACCTTGTAC.

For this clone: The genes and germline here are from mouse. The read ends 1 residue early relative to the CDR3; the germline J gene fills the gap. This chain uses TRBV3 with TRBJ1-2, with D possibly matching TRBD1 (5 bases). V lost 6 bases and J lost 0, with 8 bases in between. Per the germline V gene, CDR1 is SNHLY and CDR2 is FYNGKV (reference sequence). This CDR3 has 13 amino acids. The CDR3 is CASRWTTNSDYTF. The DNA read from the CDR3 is TGTGCCAGCAGGTGGACAACAAACTCCGACTACACC. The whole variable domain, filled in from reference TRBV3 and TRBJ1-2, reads GPKVLQIPSHQIIDMGQMVTLNCDPVSNHLYFYWYKQILGQQMEFLVNFYNGKVMEKSKLFKDQFSVERPDGSYFTLKIQPTALEDSAVYFCASRWTTNSDYTFGSGTRLLVI.

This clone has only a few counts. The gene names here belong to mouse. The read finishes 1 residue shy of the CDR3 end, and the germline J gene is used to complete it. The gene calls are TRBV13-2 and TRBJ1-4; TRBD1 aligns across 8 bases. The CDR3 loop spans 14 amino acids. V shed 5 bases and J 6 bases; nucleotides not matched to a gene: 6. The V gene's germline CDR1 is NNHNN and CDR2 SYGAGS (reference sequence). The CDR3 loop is CASGQGARDERLFF. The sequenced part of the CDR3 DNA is TGTGCCAGCGGGCAGGGGGCGCGAGACGAAAGATTATTT.

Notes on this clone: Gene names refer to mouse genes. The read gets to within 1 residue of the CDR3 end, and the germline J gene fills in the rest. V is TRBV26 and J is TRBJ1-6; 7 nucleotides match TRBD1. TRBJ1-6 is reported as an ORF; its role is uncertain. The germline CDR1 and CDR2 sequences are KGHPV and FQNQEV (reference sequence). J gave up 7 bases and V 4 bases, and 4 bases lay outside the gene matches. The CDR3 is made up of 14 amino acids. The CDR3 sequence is CASSQGAKNSPLYF. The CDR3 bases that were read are TGTGCCAGCAGTCAGGGGGCGAAGAATTCGCCCCTCTAC.

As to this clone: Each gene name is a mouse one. The CDR3 bases that were read are TGTGCCAGCGGTGAGGGGGACAGTGAAGTCTTC. It is translated as CASGEGDSEVF. The CDR3 in its entirety is CASGEGDSEVFF. The rearrangement links TRBV13-2 to TRBJ1-1; 7 bases fit TRBD1. Read data end 1 residue before the CDR3 end; the end is taken from the germline J gene. J was trimmed by 8 bases and V by 2 bases; bases with no gene match: 3. Germline values: CDR1 NNHNN, CDR2 SYGAGS (reference sequence). The CDR3 consists of 12 residues.

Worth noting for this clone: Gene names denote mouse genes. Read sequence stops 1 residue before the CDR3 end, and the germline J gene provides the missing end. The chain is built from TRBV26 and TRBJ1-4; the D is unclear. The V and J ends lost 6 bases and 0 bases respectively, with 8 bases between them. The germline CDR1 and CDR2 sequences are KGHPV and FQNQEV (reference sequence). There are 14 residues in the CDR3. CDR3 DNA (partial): TGTGCCAGCAGACGAAGGATTTCCAACGAAAGATTATTT. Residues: CASRRRISNERLF. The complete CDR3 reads CASRRRISNERLFF.